This TCR beta chain was sequenced during a study of T cell repertoires in cytomegalovirus infection (dated by TCRdb to about 2019). Regarding the study in general: Alongside well-studied HLA-B-restricted epitopes, the peptide stimulations were aimed at recently identified HLA-C-restricted CMV epitopes, whose presentation resists viral immunomodulation. The HLA type of each donor mattered for the analysis, because public TCR beta signatures pointed to carriage of CMV infection along with the matching HLA type. What the authors observed across the whole study: The ex vivo response was dominated by HLA-C-restricted CMV-specific TCR beta clonotypes, which also provided the single most frequent clonotype in two of eight donors. In both this cohort and an independent cohort of several hundred donors, the cumulative frequency of public TCR beta family members distinguished carriers of CMV infection plus the relevant HLA type.

This clonotype showed up just a few times. Its target antigen remains unknown. Within one base of it there is no much larger clone, and no base qualities were kept. The treatment or condition label here, explained by the study, means: in vitro stimulation with specific CMV peptide epitopes to enrich CMV-specific T cells. CDR1 and CDR2, looked up from the germline V gene (reference sequence), are MNHEY and SMNVEV. The CDR3 has 18 amino acids, counting the end cysteine and phenylalanine. Left in the record is the CDR3 DNA by itself, 54 bases read in frame from the first base. Clipping removes 4 bases from V and 0 bases from J, with 9 as the unmatched junction base count. Sequenced using an Illumina HiSeq 1500. Using fastp trimming at Q25 and MiXCR clonotype assembly, TCRdb reanalyzed the public sequencing data and kept in-frame beta chains. Every CDR3 protein is listed once, alongside the most common genes and DNA of its rows. In all, the sample holds fewer than 950,000 distinct CDR3 sequences, and 32% of those were seen once. 12% of the sample belongs to the ten largest clones.

The clonotype was recovered from a human donor in good health (CMV status not recorded). Some clones in this sample may be carry-over from other donors' samples. Sequencing used cultured CD8+ T cells from PBMCs, obtained from culture after CMV antigen stimulation. The sequence joins TRBV27 to TRBJ2-2, and TRBD2 aligns with 9 junction nucleotides. The sequenced DNA is TGTGCCAGCAGTTCGCTCTCGAGCGGGGGGACGAACACCGGGGAGCTGTTTTTT. Translation gives CASSSLSSGGTNTGELFF.